These 28 T cell receptor beta chains originate from one sample sequenced in a study of T cell responses to AZD1222 COVID-19 vaccine. The protocol was immunoSEQ multiplex PCR, while the TCRdb copy is restricted to in-frame clones and leaves out a portion. The data hold under 200,000 clones, with more than 80% observed a single time. Sequenced here: peripheral blood, sampled 28 days after the second dose of the MenACWY control vaccine. These receptors were taken from an adult who received the MenACWY meningococcal vaccine as a control.

The J gene is TRBJ2-1, the V gene TRBV9; D gene unclear. Trimming cost V 6 bases and J 8 bases, with 15 bases left between them. The germline gives CDR1 SGDLS, CDR2 YYNGEE. This CDR3 is built from 13 residues. The CDR3 loop is CASKNESMDEQFF. For the CDR3, the DNA is TGTGCCAGCAAGAACGAGTCTATGGATGAGCAGTTCTTC.

This clone was recorded a few times. The chain combines TRBV18 with TRBJ2-4; D may be TRBD2 (6 bases). The germline V and J ends were trimmed by 3 bases and 0 bases, with 21 bases remaining between them. The CDR3 has 19 amino acids. CDR1 and CDR2 (germline): KGHSH, LQKENI. CDR3 in amino acids: CASSPRIGWGELAKNIQYF. As DNA, the CDR3 is TGTGCCAGCTCACCCCGTATTGGCTGGGGGGAACTAGCCAAAAACATTCAGTACTTC.

The chain uses TRBV4-1 and TRBJ1-5; 7 bases are a match to TRBD1. The CDR3 sequence is 15 residues long. Trimming cost V 0 bases and J 7 bases; bases outside gene matches: 6. CDR1 MGHRA and CDR2 YSYEKL come from the germline V gene. The CDR3 region is CASSQDLGGGQPQHF. In nucleotides, the CDR3 is TGCGCCAGCAGCCAAGATCTAGGGGGCGGGCAGCCCCAGCATTTT.

This clone has only one observation. Written as DNA, the CDR3 is TGTGCCAGCAGCTTATGGCTAGCGGGAGCGGTTGATACGCAGTATTTT. Residues: CASSLWLAGAVDTQYF. The chain is built from TRBV13 and TRBJ2-3; 10 bases are a match to TRBD2. Germline V CDR1 and CDR2: PRHDT, FYEKMQ (reference sequence). The CDR3 totals 16 residues. The ends lost 2 bases at V and 6 bases at J; junction bases unmatched: 8. The complete variable domain, with remaining parts taken from reference TRBV13 and TRBJ2-3, reads AAGVIQSPRHLIKEKRETATLKCYPIPRHDTVYWYQQGPGQDPQFLISFYEKMQSDKGSIPDRFSAQQFSDYHSELNMSSLELGDSALYFCASSLWLAGAVDTQYFGPGTRLTVL.

V usage is TRBV4-3 and J usage is TRBJ2-3, with 9 bases lining up with TRBD1. This CDR3 comprises 14 residues. V gave up 4 bases and J gave up 6 bases; unmatched junction bases: 5. The germline V gene has CDR1 LGHNA and CDR2 YSLEER. The CDR3 bases are TGCGCCAGCAGCCGCCGGACAGGGGCGGATACGCAGTATTTT. Translating it yields CASSRRTGADTQYF.

The chain recombines TRBV18 with TRBJ1-5; D call uncertain. V lost 2 bases to trimming and J lost 2 bases, with 7 bases between them. There are 14 residues in the CDR3. Germline-derived CDR1 and CDR2 are KGHSH and LQKENI. The CDR3 DNA reads as TGTGCCAGCTCACCATCCCAGGGCAATCAGCCCCAGCATTTT. Translation: CASSPSQGNQPQHF.

The rearrangement joins TRBV5-8 to TRBJ1-1; unclear D gene. The CDR3 has 13 amino acids. The germline V and J ends were trimmed by 5 bases and 0 bases, with 8 bases remaining between them. The germline V gene has CDR1 SGHTS and CDR2 YDEGEE. This CDR3 reads CASSFDVNTEAFF. Here the CDR3 DNA reads TGTGCCAGCAGTTTTGACGTGAACACTGAAGCTTTCTTT. The variable domain in full, completed from reference TRBV5-8 and TRBJ1-1, reads EAGVTQSPTHLIKTRGQQATLRCSPISGHTSVYWYQQALGLGLQFLLWYDEGEERNRGNFPPRFSGRQFPNYSSELNVNALELEDSALYLCASSFDVNTEAFFGQGTRLTVV.

The chain is built from TRBV28 and TRBJ2-1; D possibly corresponds to TRBD1 (5 bases). This CDR3 spans 15 amino acids. Trimming removed 2 bases from V and 3 bases from J, with 11 bases in between. Germline V gene sequence: CDR1 MDHEN, CDR2 SYDVKM. The CDR3 region has the DNA TGTGCCAGCAGTTTAGGGTTTGACAGCTACAATGAGCAGTTCTTC. This sequence encodes CASSLGFDSYNEQFF.

This chain connects TRBV28 to TRBJ2-7, with D tentatively TRBD1 or TRBD2 (5 bases each). This CDR3 contains 13 residues. Trimming took off 6 bases at V and 7 bases at J, with 16 bases between the two ends. Germline lookup yields CDR1 MDHEN and CDR2 SYDVKM. CDR3 DNA: TGTGCCAGCAGATCGGGACCGCCCTGGGAGCAGTACTTC. Its protein is CASRSGPPWEQYF.

This chain's CDR3 is CASRREMSTDTQYF. The CDR3 bases are TGCGCCAGCCGTAGGGAAATGAGCACAGATACGCAGTATTTT. This chain joins TRBV5-1 and TRBJ2-3, with unresolved D. The CDR3 is 14 residues long. Germline loops: CDR1 SGHRS, CDR2 YFSETQ. Trimming took off 7 bases at V and 0 bases at J, with 12 bases between the two ends.

This chain connects TRBV2 to TRBJ1-2, with D maybe TRBD1 (6 bases). V dropped 5 bases and J dropped 5 bases, with 15 bases sitting between them. The V gene's germline CDR1 is SNHLY and CDR2 FYNNEI. The CDR3 has 14 amino acids. This CDR3 reads CASSSRGTAYGYTF. DNA of the CDR3: TGTGCCAGCAGTAGCAGGGGCACAGCTTATGGCTACACCTTC.

The chain is built from TRBV7-3 and TRBJ1-1, with TRBD1 as a possible D gene (6 bases). The germline V gene encodes CDR1 SGHTA and CDR2 FQGTGA. V dropped 2 bases and J dropped 0 bases, with 13 bases sitting between them. The CDR3 runs to 16 residues. CDR3 coding DNA: TGTGCCAGCAGCTTAGAAGGGGGTGGAATGAACACTGAAGCTTTCTTT. Protein: CASSLEGGGMNTEAFF.

The chain uses TRBV19 and TRBJ1-1; no reliable D call. Germline V CDR1 and CDR2: LNHDA, SQIVND (reference sequence). Trimming took off 4 bases at V and 1 base at J, with 7 bases between the two ends. The CDR3 contains 13 residues. The CDR3, as DNA: TGTGCCAGTAGTACAACAGAGAACACTGAAGCTTTCTTT. This translates into CASSTTENTEAFF.

The CDR3 DNA reads as TGCGCCAGCGGTGAAGGGAGCAACACCGGGGAGCTGTTTTTT. It yields the protein CASGEGSNTGELFF. The chain combines TRBV5-1 with TRBJ2-2, with D possibly TRBD2 on 5 matching bases. V lost 7 bases and J lost 2, with 12 bases in between. This CDR3 contains 14 residues. Germline values: CDR1 SGHRS, CDR2 YFSETQ.

The chain employs TRBV30 and TRBJ1-6; D is undetermined. Germline CDR1 is GTSNPN and CDR2 is SVGIG (reference sequence). The CDR3 consists of 13 residues. The V end lost 0 bases, the J end lost 8 bases, and 8 bases lay between the germline ends. The CDR3 sequence: CAWSVGRDSPLHF. The CDR3 region has the DNA TGTGCCTGGAGTGTAGGCCGAGATTCACCCCTCCACTTT.

The chain combines TRBV5-1 with TRBJ2-7; D assignment may be TRBD1 or TRBD2 (5 bases each). V was clipped by 0 bases and J by 2 bases, with 18 bases between them. The CDR3 has 17 amino acids. CDR1 and CDR2 (germline): SGHRS, YFSETQ. The CDR3 coding sequence is TGCGCCAGCAGCTTGGGTCGGACCGGGACGGCCGCCTACGAGCAGTACTTC. This encodes CASSLGRTGTAAYEQYF. Drawing the rest from reference TRBV5-1 and TRBJ2-7, the complete variable domain is KAGVTQTPRYLIKTRGQQVTLSCSPISGHRSVSWYQQTPGQGLQFLFEYFSETQRNKGNFPGRFSGRQFSNSRSEMNVSTLELGDSALYLCASSLGRTGTAAYEQYFGPGTRLTVT.

V is TRBV20-1 and J is TRBJ1-3, with a weak D call TRBD1 (5 bases). CDR3 length: 14 amino acids. Germline lookup yields CDR1 DFQATT and CDR2 SNEGSKA (reference sequence). Trimming stripped 6 bases from V and 0 bases from J, with 12 bases between. The CDR3 is CSASFGGSGNTIYF. CDR3 bases: TGCAGTGCCAGTTTCGGGGGCTCTGGAAACACCATATATTTT.

This chain connects TRBV4-1 to TRBJ2-1, with 7 bases that match TRBD2. The CDR3 is 13 amino acids. CDR1 and CDR2 from the germline V gene are MGHRA and YSYEKL. J was trimmed by 10 bases and V by 4 bases; bases with no gene match: 7. In nucleotides, the CDR3 is TGCGCCAGCAGCCCGTTTAGCGGGCTAGAGCAGTTCTTC. It specifies CASSPFSGLEQFF.

The rearrangement uses TRBV7-8 and TRBJ2-3; D remains unclear. Trimming removed 0 bases from V and 2 bases from J, with 3 bases in between. The length of the CDR3 is 13 residues. Germline CDR1 and CDR2: SGHVS and FQNEAQ. CDR3 residues: CASSLALTDTQYF. In DNA, the CDR3 is TGTGCCAGCAGCTTAGCCCTCACAGATACGCAGTATTTT. The variable domain in full, with the rest retrieved from reference TRBV7-8 and TRBJ2-3, is GAGVSQSPRYKVAKRGQDVALRCDPISGHVSLFWYQQALGQGPEFLTYFQNEAQLDKSGLPSDRFFAERPEGSVSTLKIQRTQQEDSAVYLCASSLALTDTQYFGPGTRLTVL.

This rearrangement joins TRBV6-1 to TRBJ1-6; D unclear. The CDR3 is 13 residues long. Trimming left V 3 bases short and J 7 bases short, with 7 bases between. The germline V gene encodes CDR1 MNHNS and CDR2 SASEGT. Here the CDR3 reads CASSDSGNSPLHF. The CDR3, as DNA: TGTGCCAGCAGTGATAGCGGGAATTCACCCCTCCACTTT.

This rearrangement joins TRBV12-3 or TRBV12-4 to TRBJ2-7; TRBD2 is a possible D gene (5 bases). This CDR3 spans 12 amino acids. V lost 4 bases, J lost 7 bases, and 11 bases lay in between. The CDR3 loop reads CASSSRTPEQYF. CDR3 sequence (DNA): TGTGCCAGCAGTTCCCGGACTCCTGAGCAGTACTTC.

The chain is built from TRBV6-5 and TRBJ1-2; 7 bases map to TRBD1. J gave up 6 bases and V 6 bases, and 10 bases lay outside the gene matches. The CDR3 is 14 residues long. The germline gives CDR1 MNHEY, CDR2 SVGAGI. CDR3 in DNA: TGTGCCAGCAGCCCCCGGGGGACAGCGGATGGCTACACCTTC. This gives the protein CASSPRGTADGYTF.

The chain couples TRBV19 to TRBJ1-1; the D gene is possibly TRBD1 (5 bases). V lost 7 bases to trimming and J lost 8 bases, with 11 bases between them. CDR1 is LNHDA and CDR2 is SQIVND in the germline V gene (reference sequence). There are 11 residues in the CDR3. The DNA of the CDR3 is TGTGCCAGTAAGGCAGGGTTAGAAGCTTTCTTT. This codes for CASKAGLEAFF.

This chain uses TRBV9 with TRBJ1-2; no reliable D call. Trimming cost V 0 bases and J 8 bases, with 11 bases left between them. This CDR3 has 13 amino acids. Germline V lookup: CDR1 SGDLS, CDR2 YYNGEE. As DNA, the CDR3 is TGTGCCAGCAGCGTAGTAGGAGTGGGGGGCTACACCTTC. Residues: CASSVVGVGGYTF.

This clone has just one count. The rearrangement joins TRBV19 to TRBJ2-5; D is perhaps TRBD1 (6 bases). The V gene's germline CDR1 is LNHDA and CDR2 SQIVND (reference sequence). V was pared by 6 bases and J by 7 bases, with 24 bases between. The CDR3 runs to 16 residues. The CDR3 DNA reads as TGTGCCAGTAGCGACTCTGGGACACAAATTTCAGGGACCCAGTACTTC. It is translated as CASSDSGTQISGTQYF.

The chain couples TRBV5-8 to TRBJ2-5; D unclear. Trimming removed 4 bases at V and 5 bases at J, with 15 bases between. Germline V gene lookup returns CDR1 SGHTS and CDR2 YDEGEE. The CDR3 is 14 residues long. The CDR3 sequence is CASSELGTRETQYF. CDR3 coding DNA: TGTGCCAGCAGCGAACTGGGAACCCGGGAGACCCAGTACTTC.

The V gene is TRBV19, the J gene TRBJ1-2; no definite D call. Germline V gives CDR1 LNHDA, CDR2 SQIVND (reference sequence). V was pared by 4 bases and J by 4 bases, with 7 bases between. CDR3 length: 12 residues. The CDR3 sequence: CASSRTPYGYTF. The CDR3 DNA reads as TGTGCCAGTAGTAGGACTCCCTATGGCTACACCTTC.

The chain recombines TRBV10-3 with TRBJ1-1; weak D call: TRBD1 (5 bases). CDR1 and CDR2 from the germline V gene are ENHRY and SYGVKD. V lost 6 bases and J 2 bases, leaving 13 bases between the germline ends. The CDR3 is made up of 14 amino acids. For the CDR3, the DNA is TGTGCCATCAGACAAACAGGTTTTAACACTGAAGCTTTCTTT. This gives the protein CAIRQTGFNTEAFF.